This passage covers 28 T cell receptor beta chains from one sample sequenced in a study of T cells after somatic rescue of genetic block. Libraries were prepared by immunoSEQ multiplex PCR; TCRdb keeps only in-frame clonotypes and omits some of them. Of 70,000 or so clones listed, about 90% are singletons. Specimen: peripheral blood mononuclear cells (PBMCs). These receptor sequences come from a man in his forties.

A note on this clone: Other DNA sequences in this specimen translate into the identical CDR3. The chain combines TRBV7-7 with TRBJ1-5; tentative D call: TRBD1 (5 bases). The ends were cut back, 5 bases at V and 8 bases at J, with 13 bases in the middle. This CDR3 spans 13 amino acids. Germline V CDR1 and CDR2: SSHAT, FNYEAQ (reference sequence). In nucleotides, the CDR3 is TGTGCCAGCAGCCCAGGCGGGGGTGAGCCCCAGCATTTT. Amino acid sequence: CASSPGGGEPQHF.

With respect to this clone: A read error may produce the germline difference seen at one junction end. The genes are TRBV19 and TRBJ2-2, with D perhaps matching TRBD1 (5 bases). The CDR3 loop spans 15 amino acids. Germline CDR1 reads LNHDA; CDR2 reads SQIVND (reference sequence). CDR3 DNA sequence: TGTGCCAGTAGGATAGGTGGGGCCAACACCGGGGAGCTGTTTTTT. This translates into CASRIGGANTGELFF.

CDR3 nucleotide sequence: TGTGCCAGCAGCCTAAGGGGTAGCGCAGATACGCAGTATTTT. Encoded protein: CASSLRGSADTQYF. V gene TRBV7-8 combines with J gene TRBJ2-3, with D possibly called TRBD1 or TRBD2 (5 bases each). Per the germline V gene, CDR1 is SGHVS and CDR2 is FQNEAQ. The CDR3 has 14 amino acids. The V end was cut by 5 bases, the J end by 4 bases, with 13 bases between.

The chain is built from TRBV5-1 and TRBJ2-6; 7 bases fit TRBD1. Germline V gives CDR1 SGHRS, CDR2 YFSETQ. The CDR3 has 17 residues. The J segment lost 0 bases and the V segment lost 4 bases, leaving 7 bases of the junction unmatched. CDR3 region: CASSLGRTGSGANVLTF. CDR3 bases: TGCGCCAGCAGCCTAGGACGGACAGGCTCTGGGGCCAACGTCCTGACTTTC.

V usage is TRBV6-1 and J usage is TRBJ1-4, with D hard to call. V was clipped by 1 base and J by 10 bases, with 13 bases between them. Looked up from germline, CDR1 is MNHNS and CDR2 is SASEGT. The CDR3 extends over 14 amino acids. CDR3 region: CASSEGSVPAKLFF. In DNA form, the CDR3 reads TGTGCCAGCAGTGAAGGGTCAGTTCCGGCAAAACTGTTTTTT.

The CDR3 reads CASRTGTGVYEQYF. The CDR3 DNA is TGTGCCAGCAGAACCGGGACAGGGGTTTACGAGCAGTACTTC. The V and J genes are TRBV28 and TRBJ2-7; 10 nucleotides line up with TRBD1. Trimming at V came to 6 bases and at J to 4 bases, leaving 6 bases not matched to a gene. There are 14 residues in the CDR3. Germline V gives CDR1 MDHEN, CDR2 SYDVKM.

The chain recombines TRBV7-2 with TRBJ2-7; 7 bases agree with TRBD1. The CDR3 extends over 14 amino acids. Losses at the gene ends were 2 bases for V and 3 bases for J; bases not matched to a gene: 4. CDR1 and CDR2 (germline): SGHTA, FQGNSA. The CDR3, as DNA: TGTGCCAGCAGCTTACAGACAGGGATCTACGAGCAGTACTTC. Protein: CASSLQTGIYEQYF.

The chain combines TRBV5-1 with TRBJ2-5; tentative D call: TRBD2 (6 bases). The germline V gene encodes CDR1 SGHRS and CDR2 YFSETQ. Trimming cost V 0 bases and J 0 bases, with 9 bases left between them. This CDR3 comprises 15 residues. The CDR3 reads CASSLGAGNQETQYF. CDR3 DNA sequence: TGCGCCAGCAGCTTGGGGGCGGGGAACCAAGAGACCCAGTACTTC. Based on the CDR3 plus reference TRBV5-1 and TRBJ2-5, the full variable domain is KAGVTQTPRYLIKTRGQQVTLSCSPISGHRSVSWYQQTPGQGLQFLFEYFSETQRNKGNFPGRFSGRQFSNSRSEMNVSTLELGDSALYLCASSLGAGNQETQYFGPGTRLLVL.

The gene calls are TRBV7-2 and TRBJ2-5; a possible D gene is TRBD1 (5 bases). Judging by the DNA end, TRBJ2-7 fits better; the J call may be wrong. The CDR3 has 13 residues. In germline, CDR1 is SGHTA, CDR2 FQGNSA. Here the CDR3 reads CASSSRAPYEQYF. CDR3 sequence (DNA): TGTGCCAGCAGCAGCAGGGCACCCTACGAGCAGTACTTC.

The V call is TRBV15, the J call TRBJ2-6; 13 bases match TRBD2. V trimming: 5 bases; J trimming: 4 bases; junction bases outside the gene matches: 14. The CDR3 covers 20 residues. Germline CDR1 reads LNHNV; CDR2 reads YYDKDF (reference sequence). CDR3 amino acids: CATSPGLAGPEPTGANVLTF. The DNA for the CDR3 is TGTGCCACCAGCCCGGGACTAGCGGGGCCGGAGCCCACAGGGGCCAACGTCCTGACTTTC.

The gene calls are TRBV4-2 and TRBJ2-1; unclear D gene. The CDR3 is made up of 13 amino acids. CDR1 LGHNA and CDR2 YNFKEQ come from the germline V gene. V lost 1 base, J lost 7 bases, and 8 bases lay in between. CDR3 in amino acids: CASSQASRNEQFF. CDR3 nucleotide sequence: TGTGCCAGCAGCCAAGCATCAAGGAATGAGCAGTTCTTC.

The chain couples TRBV28 to TRBJ1-5; D is undetermined. There are 15 residues in the CDR3. Trimming removed 5 bases from V and 0 bases from J, with 11 bases in between. Germline V gene sequence: CDR1 MDHEN, CDR2 SYDVKM. CDR3 loop: CASSLTAYSNQPQHF. CDR3 bases: TGTGCCAGCAGTCTTACAGCTTATAGCAATCAGCCCCAGCATTTT.

This rearrangement joins TRBV5-4 to TRBJ2-1; 7 bases are shared with TRBD2. The J segment lost 3 bases and the V segment lost 1 base, leaving 7 bases of the junction unmatched. Germline lookup yields CDR1 SGHNT and CDR2 YYREEE (reference sequence). The CDR3 loop spans 16 amino acids. In DNA, the CDR3 is TGTGCCAGCAGCTTGAACTGGGGGGGAGGCTACAATGAGCAGTTCTTC. It encodes CASSLNWGGGYNEQFF.

This sequence joins TRBV30 and TRBJ1-1; D is unclear. The CDR3 consists of 14 residues. The germline CDR1 and CDR2 sequences are GTSNPN and SVGIG (reference sequence). The V end lost 2 bases, the J end lost 0 bases, and 10 bases lay between the germline ends. The CDR3 bases are TGTGCCTGGAGTTGGGAATCCATGAACACTGAAGCTTTCTTT. Translated: CAWSWESMNTEAFF.

The chain links TRBV27 to TRBJ2-3, with TRBD1 matching over 12 bases. V trimming: 7 bases; J trimming: 14 bases; junction bases outside the gene matches: 13. CDR1 is MNHEY, CDR2 SMNVEV, per germline (reference sequence). The CDR3 runs 14 residues. The CDR3 spells CASKPGQGAVRRYF. In DNA, the CDR3 is TGTGCCAGCAAACCGGGACAGGGGGCTGTTCGGCGGTATTTT.

The chain combines TRBV9 with TRBJ2-5; 10 nucleotides agree with TRBD1. The V gene's germline CDR1 is SGDLS and CDR2 YYNGEE. The CDR3 is 14 amino acids. Trimming at V came to 3 bases and at J to 11 bases, leaving 10 bases not matched to a gene. For the CDR3, the DNA is TGTGCCAGCAGCGGCGGGACAGGGGATCAAGGGCAGTACTTC. This sequence encodes CASSGGTGDQGQYF.

The V and J genes are TRBV10-3 and TRBJ2-5; TRBD2 is a possible D gene (5 bases). Germline assignment: CDR1 ENHRY and CDR2 SYGVKD. V lost 6 bases to trimming and J lost 4 bases, with 9 bases between them. This CDR3 has 12 amino acids. The DNA of the CDR3 is TGTGCCATCAGGGCAGAGGGAGAGACCCAGTACTTC. Protein: CAIRAEGETQYF.

This chain links TRBV28 with TRBJ2-7, with 9 nucleotides matching TRBD1. The CDR3 runs 15 residues. Germline V gene data show CDR1 as MDHEN and CDR2 as SYDVKM. V dropped 5 bases and J dropped 7; count of bases not matched to a gene: 12. The CDR3 DNA reads TGTGCCAGCAGTCCAACGGGGACAGGGAGTCGGGAGCAGTACTTC. It encodes CASSPTGTGSREQYF. Together with reference TRBV28 and TRBJ2-7, the CDR3 gives the full variable domain: DVKVTQSSRYLVKRTGEKVFLECVQDMDHENMFWYRQDPGLGLRLIYFSYDVKMKEKGDIPEGYSVSREKKERFSLILESASTNQTSMYLCASSPTGTGSREQYFGPGTRLTVT.

This chain connects TRBV29-1 to TRBJ2-7, with a weak D call TRBD2 (5 bases). V was trimmed by 4 bases and J by 6 bases, leaving 19 bases between them. In germline, CDR1 is SQVTM, CDR2 ANQGSEA. The CDR3 consists of 14 residues. DNA of the CDR3: TGCAGCGTTGCGGTCAGCAGGTCGGGGAGCGAGCAGTACTTC. It yields the protein CSVAVSRSGSEQYF.

This chain's CDR3 is CASSPKEAGSMNTEAFF. DNA for the CDR3: TGTGCCAGCAGCCCCAAAGAGGCCGGTTCGATGAACACTGAAGCTTTCTTT. V and J are TRBV9 and TRBJ1-1; D not resolved. The V gene lost 4 bases and the J gene lost 0 bases, with 19 bases spanning the gap. The CDR3 sequence is 17 residues long. Germline CDR1 reads SGDLS; CDR2 reads YYNGEE.

The V and J genes are TRBV4-2 and TRBJ2-3; the D is unclear. The CDR3 contains 14 residues. CDR1 and CDR2 from the germline V gene are LGHNA and YNFKEQ. Trimming left V 0 bases short and J 2 bases short, with 6 bases between. The CDR3 nucleotides read TGTGCCAGCAGCCAAGATCCGCACACAGATACGCAGTATTTT. It specifies CASSQDPHTDTQYF.

This clone has a single count. V is TRBV15 and J is TRBJ2-4, with no clear D. V was pared by 1 base and J by 8 bases, with 12 bases between. The CDR3 has 14 residues. Germline V lookup: CDR1 LNHNV, CDR2 YYDKDF (reference sequence). CDR3 bases: TGTGCCACCAGCAGAGGAAGGGATAGGGACATTCAGTACTTC. Translation gives CATSRGRDRDIQYF. Full variable domain (remainder filled in from reference TRBV15 and TRBJ2-4): DAMVIQNPRYQVTQFGKPVTLSCSQTLNHNVMYWYQQKSSQAPKLLFHYYDKDFNNEADTPDNFQSRRPNTSFCFLDIRSPGLGDTAMYLCATSRGRDRDIQYFGAGTRLSVL.

V usage is TRBV14 and J usage is TRBJ2-2; TRBD1 matches 9 bases. Germline CDR1 is SGHDN and CDR2 is FVKESK. J was trimmed by 3 bases and V by 5 bases; bases with no gene match: 4. CDR3 length: 15 amino acids. CDR3: CASSADRGYTGELFF. In nucleotides, the CDR3 is TGTGCCAGCAGCGCTGACAGGGGGTACACCGGGGAGCTGTTTTTT.

The rearrangement uses TRBV6-5 and TRBJ2-1; D call uncertain. Germline V gene sequence: CDR1 MNHEY, CDR2 SVGAGI. The CDR3 length is 11 residues. V lost 6 bases and J 6 bases, leaving 6 bases between the germline ends. The CDR3, as DNA: TGTGCCAGCAGCACTGGCAATGAGCAGTTCTTC. Its translation is CASSTGNEQFF.

The V gene is TRBV18, the J gene TRBJ1-2, with D possibly being TRBD1 (5 bases). From germline, CDR1 is KGHSH and CDR2 LQKENI. The CDR3 is 14 residues long. Trimming pared 1 base from V and 7 bases from J, leaving 13 bases between. The CDR3 DNA sequence: TGTGCCAGCTCACCACAGGGGCCAGAGGCTGGCTACACCTTC. This gives the protein CASSPQGPEAGYTF.

The chain combines TRBV18 with TRBJ2-1, with TRBD1 identical over 8 bases. The CDR3 extends over 16 amino acids. In germline, CDR1 is KGHSH, CDR2 LQKENI. V shed 1 base, J shed 7 bases, and the junction held 9 bases outside the gene matches. CDR3 nucleotides: TGTGCCAGCTCACCACAGGGACAGGCCGGCGGGAATGAGCAGTTCTTC. This codes for CASSPQGQAGGNEQFF.

V usage is TRBV5-6 and J usage is TRBJ2-7, with 9 nucleotides matching TRBD1. This CDR3 region has 15 residues. V lost 4 bases and J lost 0; bases outside the gene matches: 5. From germline, CDR1 is SGHDT and CDR2 YYEEEE. The CDR3 is CASSLMGQGSYEQYF. In DNA form, the CDR3 reads TGTGCCAGCAGCCTGATGGGACAGGGCTCCTACGAGCAGTACTTC.

The genes are TRBV28 and TRBJ2-7; tentatively, D is TRBD1 (6 bases). There are 15 residues in the CDR3. Looked up from germline, CDR1 is MDHEN and CDR2 is SYDVKM. V was trimmed by 4 bases and J by 2 bases, leaving 15 bases between them. The CDR3 is CASSSLGRGAYEQYF. Here the CDR3 DNA reads TGTGCCAGCAGTTCTCTCGGCAGGGGTGCCTACGAGCAGTACTTC.